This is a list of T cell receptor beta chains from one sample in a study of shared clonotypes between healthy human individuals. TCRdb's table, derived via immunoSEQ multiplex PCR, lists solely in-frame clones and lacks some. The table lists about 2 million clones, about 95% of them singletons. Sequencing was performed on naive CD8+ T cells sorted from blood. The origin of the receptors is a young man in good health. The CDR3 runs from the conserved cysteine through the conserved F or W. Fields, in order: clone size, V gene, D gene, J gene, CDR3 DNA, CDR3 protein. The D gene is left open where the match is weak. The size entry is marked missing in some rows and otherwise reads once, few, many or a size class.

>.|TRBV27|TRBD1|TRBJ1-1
TGTGCCAGCAGTTTAATAGGGACAGGGGCTGAAGCTTTCTTT
CASSLIGTGAEAFF
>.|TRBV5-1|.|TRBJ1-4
TGCGCCAGCAGCTTTACGGGGGAATATAATGAAAAACTGTTTTTT
CASSFTGEYNEKLFF
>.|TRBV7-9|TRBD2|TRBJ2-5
TGTGCCAGCAGCTTGCCGCTGGGAGGGGACGCGGAGACCCAGTACTTC
CASSLPLGGDAETQYF
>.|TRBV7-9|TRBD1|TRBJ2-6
TGTGCCAGCTACTTACAGGGGGCTGGGGCCAACGTCCTGACTTTC
CASYLQGAGANVLTF
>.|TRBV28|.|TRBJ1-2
TGTGCCAGCAGTTCGAGGGGCTATTATGGCTACACCTTC
CASSSRGYYGYTF
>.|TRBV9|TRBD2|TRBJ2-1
TGTGCCAGCACCACAAGCGGGAGGGCCATCAATGAGCAGTTCTTC
CASTTSGRAINEQFF
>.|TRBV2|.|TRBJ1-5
TGTGCCAGCCAGGGCGACAATCAGCCCCAGCATTTT
CASQGDNQPQHF
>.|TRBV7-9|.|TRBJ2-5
TGTGCCAGCAGGCTAGACGGGGGCGCATACGAGACCCAGTACTTC
CASRLDGGAYETQYF
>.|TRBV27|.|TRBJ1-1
TGTGCCAGCATCCCGTGGGGTAGCACTGAAGCTTTCTTT
CASIPWGSTEAFF
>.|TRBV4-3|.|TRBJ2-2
TGCGCCAGCAGCCGGGGGGCCCAGGAGAACACCGGGGAGCTGTTTTTT
CASSRGAQENTGELFF
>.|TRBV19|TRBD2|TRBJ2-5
TGTGCCAGTAGTAAGAGGGCGGGAGGTTGGGAGACCCAGTACTTC
CASSKRAGGWETQYF
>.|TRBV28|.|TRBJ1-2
TGTGCCAGCAGTTTACGGGGTCGGGTCTATGGCTACACCTTC
CASSLRGRVYGYTF
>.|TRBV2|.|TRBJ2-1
TGTGCCAGCGCCCTCGGGATTTTCTCTCTGTTCTTC
CASALGIFSLFF
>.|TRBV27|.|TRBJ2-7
TGTGCCAGCAGTTTTGGGAGCGGTGGGGGGATCCACGAGCAGTACTTC
CASSFGSGGGIHEQYF
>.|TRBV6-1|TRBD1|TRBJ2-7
TGTGCCAGCAGTGAGGACAGGCCCTACGAGCAGTACTTC
CASSEDRPYEQYF
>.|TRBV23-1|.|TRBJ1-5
TGCGCCAGCAGGCCGACAGGACAAACCAATCAGCCCCAGCATTTT
CASRPTGQTNQPQHF
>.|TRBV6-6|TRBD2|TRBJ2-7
TGTGCCAGCAGAATTGGGACTAGCGGTCCCTACGAGCAGTACTTC
CASRIGTSGPYEQYF
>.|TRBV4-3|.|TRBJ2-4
TGCGCCAGCAGCCAAGATGATAGGGGGTCGGCCAAAAACATTCAGTACTTC
CASSQDDRGSAKNIQYF
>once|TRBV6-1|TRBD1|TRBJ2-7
TGTGCCAGCAGTTCAGGACAGGGGGGCTACGAGCAGTACTTC
CASSSGQGGYEQYF
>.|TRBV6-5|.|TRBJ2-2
TGTGCCAGCAGTCCGGTGGGAGAGAACACCGGGGAGCTGTTTTTT
CASSPVGENTGELFF
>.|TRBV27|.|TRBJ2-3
TGTGCCAGCAGTTTACACCTTACCCATACGCAGTATTTT
CASSLHLTHTQYF
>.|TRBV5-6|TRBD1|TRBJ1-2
TGTGCCAGCAGCTTGGCAGGGGGAAACTATGGCTACACCTTC
CASSLAGGNYGYTF
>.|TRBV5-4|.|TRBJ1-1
TGTGCCAGCAGCCTGTGGACAGACACTGAAGCTTTCTTT
CASSLWTDTEAFF
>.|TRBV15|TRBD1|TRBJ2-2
TGTGCCACCAGCAGAGATAGTTGGACAGGGAACACCGGGGAGCTGTTTTTT
CATSRDSWTGNTGELFF
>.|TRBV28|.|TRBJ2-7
TGTGCCAGCAGTTTAACCGGGGGCGCGTACGAGCAGTACTTC
CASSLTGGAYEQYF
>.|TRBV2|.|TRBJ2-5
TGTGCCAGCAAATCTGGGGGCGAAGAGACCCAGTACTTC
CASKSGGEETQYF
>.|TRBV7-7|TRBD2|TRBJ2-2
TGTGCTAGCAGCTTAGAACTAGCGGGGGTCCTCACCGGGGAGCTGTTTTTT
CASSLELAGVLTGELFF
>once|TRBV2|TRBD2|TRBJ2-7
TGTGCCAGCAGTGAAGAGGAGGCTAGCGGGGCCTCCTACGAGCAGTACTTC
CASSEEEASGASYEQYF
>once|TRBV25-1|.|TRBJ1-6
TGTGCCAGCAGTGGCTGGGGGTCAGATAATTCACCCCTCCACTTT
CASSGWGSDNSPLHF
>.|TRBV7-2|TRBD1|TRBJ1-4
TGTGCCAGCAGCTTTAACAGGGGGCCGGGCGAAAAACTGTTTTTT
CASSFNRGPGEKLFF
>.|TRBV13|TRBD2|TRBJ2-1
TGTGCCAGCAGCTTAGGACCACTAGCGGGGGGTTACAATGAGCAGTTCTTC
CASSLGPLAGGYNEQFF
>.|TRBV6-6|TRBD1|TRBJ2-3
TGTGCCAGCAGTTCAGATTCCGGGACAGGGCCAGATACGCAGTATTTT
CASSSDSGTGPDTQYF
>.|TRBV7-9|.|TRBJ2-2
TGTGCCAGCAGTCTAAAACCCGGGGAGCTGTTTTTT
CASSLKPGELFF
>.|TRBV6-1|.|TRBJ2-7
TGTGCCAGCAGTAGCAGGGACCCCTACGAGCAGTACTTC
CASSSRDPYEQYF
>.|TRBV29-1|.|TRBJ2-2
TGCAGCGTTGAAACGGGAGAAGGGGAGCTGTTTTTT
CSVETGEGELFF
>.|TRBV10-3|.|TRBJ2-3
TGTGCCATCAGTGAGACGATGGGGGAGAGGACAGATACGCAGTATTTT
CAISETMGERTDTQYF
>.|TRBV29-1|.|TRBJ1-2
TGCAGCGTTGTTACAGGGTATAACTATGGCTACACCTTC
CSVVTGYNYGYTF
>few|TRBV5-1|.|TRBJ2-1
TGCGCCAGCAGCTTGGCGTCAGGTAACAATGAGCAGTTCTTC
CASSLASGNNEQFF
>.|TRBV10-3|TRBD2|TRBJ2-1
TGTGCCATAGGGACTAGCGGGTCCTCCCAAAGCTCCTACAATGAGCAGTTCTTC
CAIGTSGSSQSSYNEQFF
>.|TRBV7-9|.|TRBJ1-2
TGTGCCAGCAGCCAAATAGCGGCAACTAACTATGGCTACACCTTC
CASSQIAATNYGYTF